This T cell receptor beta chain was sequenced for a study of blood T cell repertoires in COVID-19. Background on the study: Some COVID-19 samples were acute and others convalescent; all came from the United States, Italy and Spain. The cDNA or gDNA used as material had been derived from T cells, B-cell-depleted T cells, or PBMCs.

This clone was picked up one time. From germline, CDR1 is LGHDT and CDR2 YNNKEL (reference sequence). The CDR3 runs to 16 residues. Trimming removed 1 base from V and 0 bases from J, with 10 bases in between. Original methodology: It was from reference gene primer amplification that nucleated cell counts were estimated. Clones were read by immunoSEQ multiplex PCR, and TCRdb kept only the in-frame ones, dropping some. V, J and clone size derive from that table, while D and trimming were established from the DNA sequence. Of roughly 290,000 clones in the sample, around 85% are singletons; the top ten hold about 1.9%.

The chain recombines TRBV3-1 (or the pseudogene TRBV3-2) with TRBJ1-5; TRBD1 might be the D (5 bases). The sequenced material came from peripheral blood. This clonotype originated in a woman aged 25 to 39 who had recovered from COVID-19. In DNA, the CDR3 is TGTGCCAGCAGCCAAGCGATGACAGTTAGCAATCAGCCCCAGCATTTT. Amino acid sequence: CASSQAMTVSNQPQHF.